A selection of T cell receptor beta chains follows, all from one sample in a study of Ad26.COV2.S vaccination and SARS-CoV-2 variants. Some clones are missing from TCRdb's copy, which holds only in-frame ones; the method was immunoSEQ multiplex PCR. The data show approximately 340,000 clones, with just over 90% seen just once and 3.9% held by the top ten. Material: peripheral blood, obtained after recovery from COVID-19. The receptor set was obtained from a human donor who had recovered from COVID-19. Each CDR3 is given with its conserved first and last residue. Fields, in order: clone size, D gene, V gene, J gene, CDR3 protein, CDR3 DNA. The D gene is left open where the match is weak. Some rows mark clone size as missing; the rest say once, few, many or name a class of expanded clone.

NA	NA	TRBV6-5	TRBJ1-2	CASSPRKEDYGYTF	TGTGCCAGCAGCCCACGTAAGGAGGACTATGGCTACACCTTC
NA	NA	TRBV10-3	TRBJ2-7	CAISDRGPYEQYF	TGTGCCATCAGTGACAGGGGCCCCTACGAGCAGTACTTC
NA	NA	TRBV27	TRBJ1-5	CASSLSHGTPYSNQPQHF	TGTGCCAGCAGTTTATCCCACGGGACACCCTATAGCAATCAGCCCCAGCATTTT
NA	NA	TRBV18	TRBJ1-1	CASSRNLGGRGTEAFF	TGTGCCAGCTCACGTAATCTCGGGGGAAGAGGCACTGAAGCTTTCTTT
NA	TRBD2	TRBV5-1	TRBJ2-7	CASSSPSGEYEQYF	TGCGCCAGCAGCTCTCCTAGCGGGGAGTACGAGCAGTACTTC
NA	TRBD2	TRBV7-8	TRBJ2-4	CASSWGLAGDYIQYF	TGTGCCAGCAGCTGGGGACTAGCGGGGGACTACATTCAGTACTTC
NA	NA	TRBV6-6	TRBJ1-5	CASSYEGGGAPQHF	TGTGCCAGCAGTTACGAGGGCGGCGGCGCGCCCCAGCATTTT
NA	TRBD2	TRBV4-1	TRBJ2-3	CASSPTQKGSSGGTDTQYF	TGCGCCAGCAGCCCGACACAGAAGGGATCTAGCGGGGGCACAGATACGCAGTATTTT
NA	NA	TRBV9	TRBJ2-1	CASSFKNGGVKQFF	TGTGCCAGCAGCTTCAAAAATGGAGGGGTGAAGCAGTTCTTC
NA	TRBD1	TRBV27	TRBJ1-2	CASGDRGHLYGYTF	TGTGCCAGCGGTGACAGGGGGCATCTCTATGGCTACACCTTC
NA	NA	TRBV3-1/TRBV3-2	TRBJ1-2	CASSSRTDKTSYGYTF	TGTGCCAGCAGCTCTCGGACGGACAAGACCAGCTATGGCTACACCTTC
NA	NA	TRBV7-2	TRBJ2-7	CASSRGGAYEQYF	TGTGCCAGCAGCCGAGGGGGGGCCTACGAGCAGTACTTC
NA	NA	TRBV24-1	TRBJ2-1	CATSDRTAYNEQFF	TGTGCCACCAGTGACAGGACAGCATACAATGAGCAGTTCTTC
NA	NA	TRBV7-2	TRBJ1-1	CASSLIGAYEAFF	TGTGCCAGCAGCTTAATCGGGGCATATGAAGCTTTCTTT
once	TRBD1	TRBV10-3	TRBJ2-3	CAISDRGGADTQYF	TGTGCCATCAGCGACAGGGGAGGCGCAGATACGCAGTATTTT
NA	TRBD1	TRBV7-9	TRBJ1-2	CASSLKGQGDPYGYTF	TGTGCCAGCAGCTTAAAGGGACAGGGAGACCCCTATGGCTACACCTTC
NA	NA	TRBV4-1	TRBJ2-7	CASSQVNLGFQDEQYF	TGCGCCAGCAGCCAAGTTAACTTGGGGTTTCAGGACGAGCAGTACTTC
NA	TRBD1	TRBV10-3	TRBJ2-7	CAISNGQGSYEQYF	TGTGCCATCAGTAATGGACAGGGCTCCTACGAGCAGTACTTC
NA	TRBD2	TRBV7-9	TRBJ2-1	CASSRGTSGGSSYNEQFF	TGTGCCAGCAGCCGCGGGACTAGCGGGGGTAGCTCCTACAATGAGCAGTTCTTC
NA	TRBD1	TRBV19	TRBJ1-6	CASSGTGFFSPLHF	TGTGCCAGTAGCGGGACAGGGTTTTTCTCACCCCTCCACTTT
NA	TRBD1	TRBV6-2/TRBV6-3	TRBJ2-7	CASSYSGDRDYEQYF	TGTGCCAGCAGTTACTCTGGGGACAGGGACTACGAGCAGTACTTC
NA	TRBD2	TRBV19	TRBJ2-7	CASSFGGGSYEQYF	TGTGCCAGTAGTTTCGGGGGGGGATCCTACGAGCAGTACTTC
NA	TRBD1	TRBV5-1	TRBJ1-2	CASSGTTGIPYGYTF	TGCGCCAGCAGCGGGACGACAGGGATACCGTATGGCTACACCTTC
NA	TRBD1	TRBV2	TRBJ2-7	CASIRDRGYEQYF	TGTGCCAGCATAAGAGACAGGGGCTACGAGCAGTACTTC
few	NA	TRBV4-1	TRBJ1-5	CASSQGQRHQGFQPQHF	TGCGCCAGCAGCCAAGGACAAAGACATCAGGGTTTTCAGCCCCAGCATTTT
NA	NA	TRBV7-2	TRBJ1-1	CASSLVGIEAFF	TGTGCCAGCAGCTTAGTAGGGATTGAAGCTTTCTTT
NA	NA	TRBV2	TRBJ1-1	CASSEVRYEAFF	TGTGCCAGCAGTGAAGTGCGGTATGAAGCTTTCTTT
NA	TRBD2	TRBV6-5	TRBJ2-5	CASSIAGQETQYF	TGTGCCAGCAGCATAGCGGGGCAAGAGACCCAGTACTTC
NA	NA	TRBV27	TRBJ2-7	CASGIGVSYEQYF	TGTGCCAGCGGGATAGGCGTATCGTACGAGCAGTACTTC
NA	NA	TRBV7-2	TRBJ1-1	CASSHGTAEAFF	TGTGCCAGCAGCCATGGGACTGCTGAAGCTTTCTTT
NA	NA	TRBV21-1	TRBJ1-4	CASSRGTGVINEKLFF	TGTGCCAGCAGCAGGGGGACCGGGGTAATTAATGAAAAACTGTTTTTT
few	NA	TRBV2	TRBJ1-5	CASSPVGMGGNQPQHF	TGTGCCAGCAGTCCCGTGGGGATGGGTGGCAATCAGCCCCAGCATTTT
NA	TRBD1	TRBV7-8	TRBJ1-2	CALGGQGVGGYTF	TGTGCCCTAGGTGGGCAGGGGGTTGGTGGCTACACCTTC
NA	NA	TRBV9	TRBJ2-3	CASSVWGEPDDTQYF	TGTGCCAGCAGCGTATGGGGCGAACCGGATGACACGCAGTATTTT
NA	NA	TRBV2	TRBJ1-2	CASSERGNYGYTF	TGTGCCAGCAGTGAGAGAGGTAACTATGGCTACACCTTC
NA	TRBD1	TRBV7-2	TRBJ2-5	CASSSGQIQETQYF	TGTGCCAGCAGCTCGGGACAGATCCAAGAGACCCAGTACTTC
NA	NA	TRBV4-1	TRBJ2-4	CASSRLGGRENIQYF	TGCGCCAGCAGCCGCCTAGGGGGTCGGGAAAACATTCAGTACTTC
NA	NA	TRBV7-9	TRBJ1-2	CASSLSWEGYTF	TGTGCCAGCAGCTTATCTTGGGAAGGCTACACCTTC
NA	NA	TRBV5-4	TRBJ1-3	CASSLTSGSGNTIYF	TGTGCCAGCAGCTTGACCTCGGGGTCTGGAAACACCATATATTTT
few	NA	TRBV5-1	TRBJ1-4	CASSEIGQILNEKLFF	TGCGCCAGCAGCGAGATAGGACAGATACTTAATGAAAAACTGTTTTTT
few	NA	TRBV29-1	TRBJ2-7	CSVARDSYEQYF	TGCAGCGTTGCCAGGGACTCCTACGAGCAGTACTTC
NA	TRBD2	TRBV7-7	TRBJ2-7	CASSLSGGEQYF	TGTGCTAGCAGCTTATCGGGGGGCGAGCAGTACTTC
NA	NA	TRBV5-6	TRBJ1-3	CASAYTGSGNTIYF	TGTGCCAGCGCCTACACGGGCTCTGGAAACACCATATATTTT
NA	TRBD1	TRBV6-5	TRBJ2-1	CASSYPSGTGNEQFF	TGTGCCAGCAGTTACCCCTCGGGGACAGGCAATGAGCAGTTCTTC
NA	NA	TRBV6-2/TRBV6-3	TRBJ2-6	CASSYSIKDRIHLSGANVLTF	TGTGCCAGCAGTTACTCGATTAAGGACCGAATCCACCTCTCTGGGGCCAACGTCCTGACTTTC
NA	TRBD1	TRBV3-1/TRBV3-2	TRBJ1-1	CASSSKGQGRTEAFF	TGTGCCAGCAGCTCAAAGGGACAGGGGAGGACTGAAGCTTTCTTT
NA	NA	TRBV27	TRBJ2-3	CASSLRGRSTDTQYF	TGTGCCAGCAGTTTAAGGGGGAGAAGCACAGATACGCAGTATTTT
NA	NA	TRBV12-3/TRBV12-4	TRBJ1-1	CASSLGSPVAFF	TGTGCCAGCAGCCTCGGGTCGCCAGTAGCTTTCTTT
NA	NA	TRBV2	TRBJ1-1	CASSERGTTEAFF	TGTGCCAGCAGTGAAAGGGGGACCACTGAAGCTTTCTTT
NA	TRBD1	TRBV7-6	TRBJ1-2	CASSLGTGEDGYTF	TGTGCCAGCAGCTTGGGTACAGGGGAAGATGGCTACACCTTC